One and the same sample provided the 18 T cell receptor beta chains below, sequenced in a study of CD8 T cells in ankylosing spondylitis. TCRdb ran MiXCR on the 5' RACE reads and lists one entry per CDR3 protein. The sample comprises fewer than 500,000 distinct CDR3 sequences, roughly 26% of which are singletons, and under 0.9% rests with the top ten. Study-level findings and limits: Blood of patients with ankylosing spondylitis appeared to be characterized by a TCR beta motif of several highly homologous variants.

The antigens of these receptors remain unknown. The sequencing sample was made of blood, either unsorted or a sorted T cell fraction (not recorded which). These receptors came from a male donor with ankylosing spondylitis.

The rearrangement joins TRBV20-1 to TRBJ2-1; TRBD2 aligns across 10 bases. The V and J ends lost 0 bases and 9 bases, in that order; junction bases with no gene match: 11. The CDR3 spans 16 residues. CDR1 DFQATT and CDR2 SNEGSKA come from the germline V gene (reference sequence). CDR3 residues: CSARDASGSGGGEQFF. CDR3 bases: TGCAGTGCTAGAGATGCTAGCGGGAGTGGTGGCGGTGAGCAGTTCTTC.

This clonotype occurred a few times. The chain uses TRBV5-1 and TRBJ2-1; 10 nucleotides line up with TRBD2. The CDR3 loop spans 18 amino acids. The germline CDR1 and CDR2 sequences are SGHRS and YFSETQ. Trimming removed 1 base from V and 8 bases from J; junction bases left unmatched: 15. DNA of the CDR3: TGCGCCAGCAGCTTGTCCCTGGGTGCTAGCGGGAGAGGGGATGAGCAGTTCTTC. This translates into CASSLSLGASGRGDEQFF. Filled out from reference TRBV5-1 and TRBJ2-1, the complete variable domain reads KAGVTQTPRYLIKTRGQQVTLSCSPISGHRSVSWYQQTPGQGLQFLFEYFSETQRNKGNFPGRFSGRQFSNSRSEMNVSTLELGDSALYLCASSLSLGASGRGDEQFFGPGTRLTVL.

The rearrangement links TRBV12-3 or TRBV12-4 to TRBJ1-1; no clear D gene. Trimming stripped 6 bases from V and 5 bases from J, with 19 bases between. The CDR3 runs to 15 residues. This chain's CDR3 is CASRRQDTMATEAFF. CDR3 coding DNA: TGTGCCAGCAGGAGACAAGACACTATGGCAACTGAAGCTTTCTTT.

The CDR3 sequence is CASSLTRAGSNEQFF. CDR3 in DNA: TGCGCCAGCAGCTTGACCCGAGCTGGAAGCAATGAGCAGTTCTTC. V is TRBV5-1 and J is TRBJ2-1, with D hard to call. Looked up from germline, CDR1 is SGHRS and CDR2 is YFSETQ. Trimming took off 1 base at V and 6 bases at J, with 14 bases between the two ends. The CDR3 runs 15 residues.

The chain carries TRBV20-1 and TRBJ2-5, with a possible D match to TRBD1 (5 bases). The CDR3 is 15 residues long. With 3 bases removed from V and 4 bases from J, the gap between germline ends came to 18 bases. Germline loops: CDR1 DFQATT, CDR2 SNEGSKA (reference sequence). Here the CDR3 reads CSASGREDGGETQYF. CDR3 DNA sequence: TGCAGTGCTAGCGGCAGGGAAGATGGTGGAGAGACCCAGTACTTC.

The chain carries TRBV7-2 and TRBJ2-5, with D perhaps TRBD2 (6 bases). This CDR3 contains 14 residues. With 6 bases removed from V and 0 bases from J, the gap between germline ends came to 11 bases. The germline CDR1 and CDR2 sequences are SGHTA and FQGNSA. The CDR3: CASSSRGYQETQYF. The DNA of the CDR3 is TGTGCCAGCAGTTCACGGGGGTACCAAGAGACCCAGTACTTC.

Only a few counts were recorded for this clonotype. The chain uses TRBV5-1 and TRBJ2-5, with 11 bases that match TRBD2. Germline values: CDR1 SGHRS, CDR2 YFSETQ. V trimming: 7 bases; J trimming: 5 bases; junction bases outside the gene matches: 7. The CDR3 contains 14 residues. CDR3 DNA sequence: TGCGCCAGCCATACTAGCGGGAGTGTGGAGACCCAGTACTTC. This gives the protein CASHTSGSVETQYF.

This clonotype was seen more than once but under ten times. The chain is built from TRBV10-2 and TRBJ2-3; a weak D match, TRBD2 (7 bases). V was cut by 6 bases and J by 0 bases, with 19 bases left in between. This CDR3 region has 17 residues. CDR1 is WSHSY and CDR2 is SAAADI in the germline V gene. In DNA, the CDR3 is TGCGCCAGCAGATCGGGGGCGGGAGTGAGTAGCACAGATACGCAGTATTTT. This translates into CASRSGAGVSSTDTQYF.

The chain carries TRBV3-1 and TRBJ2-3; D is ambiguous. Looked up from germline, CDR1 is LGHDT and CDR2 is YNNKEL (reference sequence). The V end was cut by 4 bases, the J end by 4 bases, with 9 bases between. This CDR3 is built from 13 residues. The CDR3 DNA reads as TGTGCCAGCAGCCGGAACTACGCAGATACGCAGTATTTT. Amino acid sequence: CASSRNYADTQYF.

This clonotype was seen more than once but under ten times. The chain recombines TRBV4-2 with TRBJ2-2; D is unclear. This CDR3 spans 15 amino acids. The germline gives CDR1 LGHNA, CDR2 YNFKEQ. Trimming left V 0 bases short and J 3 bases short, with 8 bases between. The CDR3 protein is CASSQESVYTGELFF. CDR3 sequence (DNA): TGTGCCAGCAGCCAAGAGTCCGTTTACACCGGGGAGCTGTTTTTT.

The gene calls are TRBV12-3 or TRBV12-4 and TRBJ1-1; D gene ambiguous. The CDR3 is 14 amino acids. V lost 6 bases and J 4 bases, leaving 15 bases between the germline ends. Here the CDR3 reads CASSGRQIITEAFF. CDR3 coding DNA: TGTGCCAGCAGCGGACGGCAGATCATCACTGAAGCTTTCTTT.

The chain carries TRBV20-1 and TRBJ2-5, with D uncertain. Germline V gene data show CDR1 as DFQATT and CDR2 as SNEGSKA (reference sequence). V gave up 0 bases and J gave up 5 bases, with 16 bases separating them. This CDR3 spans 15 amino acids. In nucleotides, the CDR3 is TGCAGTGCTAGAGATCCGAACAGTGGGTTGGAGACCCAGTACTTC. It is translated as CSARDPNSGLETQYF.

This clonotype occurred a few times. The genes are TRBV27 and TRBJ2-2; D ambiguous. Trimming pared 2 bases from V and 6 bases from J, leaving 13 bases between. The CDR3 sequence is 15 residues long. Germline CDR1 MNHEY, CDR2 SMNVEV (reference sequence). The chain's CDR3 is CASSLLLGSAGELFF. The CDR3 DNA sequence: TGTGCCAGCAGTTTACTGTTGGGCAGCGCCGGGGAGCTGTTTTTT.

The rearrangement uses TRBV24-1 and TRBJ2-2; maybe TRBD1 (6 bases). Per the germline V gene, CDR1 is KGHDR and CDR2 is SFDVKD. Trimming took off 5 bases at V and 2 bases at J, with 14 bases between the two ends. The CDR3 is 16 amino acids. CDR3 loop: CATSGGQRKNTGELFF. CDR3 nucleotides: TGTGCCACCAGTGGGGGGCAACGGAAAAACACCGGGGAGCTGTTTTTT.

CDR3 residues: CASSLQGVGYTF. The CDR3 DNA reads TGTGCCAGCAGTTTACAGGGGGTCGGCTACACCTTC. V is TRBV12-3 or TRBV12-4 and J is TRBJ1-2; 7 bases are a match to TRBD1. V trimming: 2 bases; J trimming: 8 bases; junction bases outside the gene matches: 2. The length of the CDR3 is 12 residues.

The V and J genes are TRBV24-1 and TRBJ2-3; D possibly uses TRBD1 or TRBD2 (6 bases each). The V and J ends lost 2 bases and 4 bases respectively, with 15 bases between them. CDR1 is KGHDR and CDR2 is SFDVKD in the germline V gene. The length of the CDR3 is 16 residues. CDR3 protein: CATSDSTIRGADTQYF. The DNA of the CDR3 is TGTGCCACCAGTGATTCAACGATAAGGGGGGCAGATACGCAGTATTTT.

The chain is built from TRBV7-9 and TRBJ2-5; 7 bases line up with TRBD1. The trim removed 6 bases at V and 5 bases at J, leaving 9 bases unmatched. Germline V gene sequence: CDR1 SEHNR, CDR2 FQNEAQ (reference sequence). The CDR3 runs to 14 residues. CDR3 nucleotides: TGTGCCAGCAGGGAGAATCAGGGGGTCGAGACCCAGTACTTC. Its translation is CASRENQGVETQYF.

This clonotype has just a few counts. The rearrangement joins TRBV5-1 to TRBJ2-1; D perhaps matches TRBD2 (5 bases). The CDR3 loop spans 15 amino acids. Germline loops: CDR1 SGHRS, CDR2 YFSETQ. The germline V and J ends were trimmed by 1 base and 12 bases, with 20 bases remaining between them. This chain's CDR3 is CASSLKIAQNFGQFF. Written as DNA, the CDR3 is TGCGCCAGCAGCTTGAAGATAGCGCAGAACTTCGGGCAGTTCTTC.